Listed below are T cell receptor beta chains from one sample, sequenced in a study of blood T cell repertoires in COVID-19. Data came from immunoSEQ multiplex PCR; TCRdb stores just in-frame clones and leaves some out. The table has 310,000 or so clones, about 82% seen once. Sequencing was performed on peripheral blood. Source of these receptors: a woman aged 45-65 years with acute or convalescent COVID-19. Each CDR3 is given with its conserved first and last residue. A D gene is named only where the DNA matches it firmly. Size is stated for part of the rows, as once, few or many counts, or as a class when the clone is expanded.

v_call: TRBV7-9; j_call: TRBJ2-7; cdr3_length: 13; d_call: TRBD2; clone_size: -; cdr3_nt: TGTGCCAGCAGCTTAGGGACTAGGGACGAGCAGTACTTC; cdr3_aa: CASSLGTRDEQYF
v_call: TRBV12-3/TRBV12-4; j_call: TRBJ1-4; cdr3_length: 13; d_call: -; clone_size: -; cdr3_nt: TGTGCCATCGGGTGGGCAACTAATGAAAAACTGTTTTTT; cdr3_aa: CAIGWATNEKLFF
v_call: TRBV19; j_call: TRBJ1-5; cdr3_length: 14; d_call: -; clone_size: -; cdr3_nt: TGTGCCAGTCGGGGTTCAAGTTCCAATCAGCCCCAGCATTTT; cdr3_aa: CASRGSSSNQPQHF
v_call: TRBV6-5; j_call: TRBJ2-7; cdr3_length: 14; d_call: -; clone_size: -; cdr3_nt: TGTGCCAGCAGTTACGGGGCAGGGGCTTACGAGCAGTACTTC; cdr3_aa: CASSYGAGAYEQYF
v_call: TRBV19; j_call: TRBJ2-1; cdr3_length: 14; d_call: TRBD1; clone_size: -; cdr3_nt: TGTGCCAGTAGTACTCCCGGGGACAGCAATGAGCAGTTCTTC; cdr3_aa: CASSTPGDSNEQFF
v_call: TRBV2; j_call: TRBJ2-7; cdr3_length: 14; d_call: -; clone_size: -; cdr3_nt: TGTGCCAGCAGTGTCGCAGTGGGGAGCTACGAGCAGTACTTC; cdr3_aa: CASSVAVGSYEQYF
v_call: TRBV9; j_call: TRBJ1-4; cdr3_length: 14; d_call: -; clone_size: -; cdr3_nt: TGTGCCAGCAGCGACAGGGCCGCCAATGAAAAACTGTTTTTT; cdr3_aa: CASSDRAANEKLFF
v_call: TRBV7-3; j_call: TRBJ2-2; cdr3_length: 14; d_call: TRBD2; clone_size: -; cdr3_nt: TGTGCCAGCAGCCAACGTCTAGCGGGAGGAGAGCTGTTTTTT; cdr3_aa: CASSQRLAGGELFF
v_call: TRBV5-1; j_call: TRBJ1-5; cdr3_length: 13; d_call: -; clone_size: -; cdr3_nt: TGCGCCAGCAGCTTGTATCGGGATCAGCCCCAGCATTTT; cdr3_aa: CASSLYRDQPQHF
v_call: TRBV6-6; j_call: TRBJ1-6; cdr3_length: 16; d_call: TRBD1; clone_size: -; cdr3_nt: TGTGCCAGCACCGGACAGGGGAGCTCCTATAATTCACCCCTCCACTTT; cdr3_aa: CASTGQGSSYNSPLHF
v_call: TRBV9; j_call: TRBJ1-1; cdr3_length: 14; d_call: TRBD1; clone_size: -; cdr3_nt: TGTGCCAGCAGCGTGACGGGACAGGGGGTAGAAGCTTTCTTT; cdr3_aa: CASSVTGQGVEAFF
v_call: TRBV15; j_call: TRBJ1-4; cdr3_length: 16; d_call: -; clone_size: -; cdr3_nt: TGTGCCACCAGCAGAGTCGGGGTTTCCTCTAATGAAAAACTGTTTTTT; cdr3_aa: CATSRVGVSSNEKLFF
v_call: TRBV4-2; j_call: TRBJ2-7; cdr3_length: 15; d_call: -; clone_size: -; cdr3_nt: TGTGCCAGCAGCCAAGTGTGGACAGACTCCTACGAGCAGTACTTC; cdr3_aa: CASSQVWTDSYEQYF
v_call: TRBV6-5; j_call: TRBJ1-1; cdr3_length: 13; d_call: TRBD1; clone_size: -; cdr3_nt: TGTGCCAGCCTTAGACAGGGGGTGACTGAAGCTTTCTTT; cdr3_aa: CASLRQGVTEAFF
v_call: TRBV19; j_call: TRBJ2-7; cdr3_length: 14; d_call: -; clone_size: once; cdr3_nt: TGTGCCAGTAGTGTACAGGGATCACCCTACGAGCAGTACTTC; cdr3_aa: CASSVQGSPYEQYF
v_call: TRBV10-3; j_call: TRBJ1-2; cdr3_length: 15; d_call: -; clone_size: -; cdr3_nt: TGTGCCATCAGTGAGTCCCCCTCTGGCAACTATGGCTACACCTTC; cdr3_aa: CAISESPSGNYGYTF
v_call: TRBV13; j_call: TRBJ2-1; cdr3_length: 13; d_call: -; clone_size: -; cdr3_nt: TGTGCCAGCAGCACGGACAGCTACAATGAGCAGTTCTTC; cdr3_aa: CASSTDSYNEQFF
v_call: TRBV7-2; j_call: TRBJ1-6; cdr3_length: 16; d_call: TRBD1; clone_size: -; cdr3_nt: TGTGCCAGCAGCCCTCCAACCATGAGGGGGCATTCACCCCTCCACTTT; cdr3_aa: CASSPPTMRGHSPLHF
v_call: TRBV6-6; j_call: TRBJ1-1; cdr3_length: 12; d_call: TRBD1; clone_size: few; cdr3_nt: TGTGCCAGCAGTTGGGACAGGGCGCAAGCTTTCTTT; cdr3_aa: CASSWDRAQAFF
v_call: TRBV15; j_call: TRBJ2-7; cdr3_length: 15; d_call: -; clone_size: -; cdr3_nt: TGTGCCACCAGCAGAGATCAGGGGATGGACGACGAGCAGTACTTC; cdr3_aa: CATSRDQGMDDEQYF
v_call: TRBV9; j_call: TRBJ1-1; cdr3_length: 13; d_call: TRBD1; clone_size: once; cdr3_nt: TGTGCCAGCCAAGAAATCCGGGACAGCGAAGCTTTCTTT; cdr3_aa: CASQEIRDSEAFF
v_call: TRBV6-5; j_call: TRBJ2-1; cdr3_length: 15; d_call: TRBD2; clone_size: -; cdr3_nt: TGTGCCAGCAGTAGGTGGAGTAGCGGGAGCGATGAGCAGTTCTTC; cdr3_aa: CASSRWSSGSDEQFF
v_call: TRBV19; j_call: TRBJ2-7; cdr3_length: 16; d_call: -; clone_size: -; cdr3_nt: TGTGCCAGTAGTATAACCGGTCCGGTCCGGGGCTACGAGCAGTACTTC; cdr3_aa: CASSITGPVRGYEQYF
v_call: TRBV27; j_call: TRBJ1-4; cdr3_length: 14; d_call: -; clone_size: -; cdr3_nt: TGTGCCAGCAGTTTAAGGTGGGGGGGTGAAAAACTGTTTTTT; cdr3_aa: CASSLRWGGEKLFF
v_call: TRBV5-1; j_call: TRBJ1-1; cdr3_length: 15; d_call: TRBD1; clone_size: -; cdr3_nt: TGCGCCAGCAGCTTTAACAGGGGAGCGGCCTCTGAAGCTTTCTTT; cdr3_aa: CASSFNRGAASEAFF
v_call: TRBV2; j_call: TRBJ2-6; cdr3_length: 16; d_call: TRBD1; clone_size: few; cdr3_nt: TGTGCCAGCAGTGTGGGCAGGGGGCTTGGGGCCAACGTCCTGACTTTC; cdr3_aa: CASSVGRGLGANVLTF
v_call: TRBV27; j_call: TRBJ1-4; cdr3_length: 14; d_call: TRBD1; clone_size: many; cdr3_nt: TGTGCCAGCAGGAAAGACAGGGCCCGGGAAAAACTGTTTTTT; cdr3_aa: CASRKDRAREKLFF
v_call: TRBV10-3; j_call: TRBJ2-7; cdr3_length: 16; d_call: -; clone_size: -; cdr3_nt: TGTGCCATCAGTGAGTCCGAGGGGGGGATCACCTACGAGCAGTACTTC; cdr3_aa: CAISESEGGITYEQYF
v_call: TRBV28; j_call: TRBJ2-2; cdr3_length: 18; d_call: TRBD2; clone_size: -; cdr3_nt: TGTGCCAGCAGTTTTGTTAGCGGGAGTTATTGGCGCACCGGGGAGCTGTTTTTT; cdr3_aa: CASSFVSGSYWRTGELFF
v_call: TRBV3-1/TRBV3-2; j_call: TRBJ1-6; cdr3_length: 16; d_call: TRBD1; clone_size: -; cdr3_nt: TGTGCCAGCAGCCGTGGACAGGGCAATTATAATTCACCCCTCCACTTT; cdr3_aa: CASSRGQGNYNSPLHF
v_call: TRBV2; j_call: TRBJ2-7; cdr3_length: 15; d_call: TRBD2; clone_size: -; cdr3_nt: TGTGCCAGCAGGGGGGGCGGACTAGCGGGCTACGAGCAGTACTTC; cdr3_aa: CASRGGGLAGYEQYF
v_call: TRBV10-1; j_call: TRBJ1-3; cdr3_length: 16; d_call: -; clone_size: -; cdr3_nt: TGCGCCAGATCACCCCGGCTGGGGGCCTCTGGAAACACCATATATTTT; cdr3_aa: CARSPRLGASGNTIYF
v_call: TRBV20-1; j_call: TRBJ2-7; cdr3_length: 15; d_call: TRBD1; clone_size: -; cdr3_nt: TGCAGTGCTAGTCCCGGGACAGGCCTCTCCTACGAGCAGTACTTC; cdr3_aa: CSASPGTGLSYEQYF
v_call: TRBV6-6; j_call: TRBJ2-1; cdr3_length: 16; d_call: TRBD2; clone_size: -; cdr3_nt: TGTGCCAGCAGTTACTCCGGACTAGCCCCAAGCAATGAGCAGTTCTTC; cdr3_aa: CASSYSGLAPSNEQFF
v_call: TRBV28; j_call: TRBJ2-1; cdr3_length: 13; d_call: TRBD2; clone_size: -; cdr3_nt: TGTGCCAGCAGTTTGGCGGGAGGCGATGAGCAGTTCTTC; cdr3_aa: CASSLAGGDEQFF
v_call: TRBV28; j_call: TRBJ2-1; cdr3_length: 16; d_call: TRBD2; clone_size: -; cdr3_nt: TGTGCCAGCAGTTCCCCCCTAGCGGGAGGATACAATGAGCAGTTCTTC; cdr3_aa: CASSSPLAGGYNEQFF
v_call: TRBV9; j_call: TRBJ2-1; cdr3_length: 13; d_call: TRBD1; clone_size: -; cdr3_nt: TGTGCCAGCAGCTTTGGACAGGGGAATGAGCAGTTCTTC; cdr3_aa: CASSFGQGNEQFF
v_call: TRBV4-3; j_call: TRBJ1-5; cdr3_length: 14; d_call: -; clone_size: -; cdr3_nt: TGCGCCAGCAGCCAAGACAGGGTGCGCCAGCCCCAGCATTTT; cdr3_aa: CASSQDRVRQPQHF
v_call: TRBV27; j_call: TRBJ1-5; cdr3_length: 17; d_call: -; clone_size: -; cdr3_nt: TGTGCCAGCAGTCCCGAACAGGGTTCTCTTAGCAATCAGCCCCAGCATTTT; cdr3_aa: CASSPEQGSLSNQPQHF
v_call: TRBV24-1; j_call: TRBJ2-5; cdr3_length: 15; d_call: TRBD1; clone_size: -; cdr3_nt: TGTGCCACCAGTGGGGGGACAGGGAGGGTGGAGACCCAGTACTTC; cdr3_aa: CATSGGTGRVETQYF
v_call: TRBV24-1; j_call: TRBJ1-2; cdr3_length: 14; d_call: -; clone_size: -; cdr3_nt: TGTGCCACCAGTGATTTGCTACGGAACTATGGCTACACCTTC; cdr3_aa: CATSDLLRNYGYTF
v_call: TRBV12-3/TRBV12-4; j_call: TRBJ2-7; cdr3_length: 13; d_call: -; clone_size: -; cdr3_nt: TGTGCCAGCAGACCCCACAGAGTAGACGAGCAGTACTTC; cdr3_aa: CASRPHRVDEQYF
v_call: TRBV28; j_call: TRBJ2-1; cdr3_length: 13; d_call: -; clone_size: -; cdr3_nt: TGTGCCAGTAAGCTTGGCTCCTACAATGAGCAGTTCTTC; cdr3_aa: CASKLGSYNEQFF
v_call: TRBV4-1; j_call: TRBJ1-1; cdr3_length: 15; d_call: TRBD1; clone_size: once; cdr3_nt: TGCGCCAGCAGCCAAGGGGGACAGGGGAGGGATGAAGCTTTCTTT; cdr3_aa: CASSQGGQGRDEAFF
v_call: TRBV20-1; j_call: TRBJ1-1; cdr3_length: 13; d_call: -; clone_size: -; cdr3_nt: TGCAGTGCTAGTAAGACAGCCAACACTGAAGCTTTCTTT; cdr3_aa: CSASKTANTEAFF
v_call: TRBV13; j_call: TRBJ1-1; cdr3_length: 15; d_call: -; clone_size: -; cdr3_nt: TGTGCCAGCAGCTTCACGGTCCGACAGGTCACTGAAGCTTTCTTT; cdr3_aa: CASSFTVRQVTEAFF